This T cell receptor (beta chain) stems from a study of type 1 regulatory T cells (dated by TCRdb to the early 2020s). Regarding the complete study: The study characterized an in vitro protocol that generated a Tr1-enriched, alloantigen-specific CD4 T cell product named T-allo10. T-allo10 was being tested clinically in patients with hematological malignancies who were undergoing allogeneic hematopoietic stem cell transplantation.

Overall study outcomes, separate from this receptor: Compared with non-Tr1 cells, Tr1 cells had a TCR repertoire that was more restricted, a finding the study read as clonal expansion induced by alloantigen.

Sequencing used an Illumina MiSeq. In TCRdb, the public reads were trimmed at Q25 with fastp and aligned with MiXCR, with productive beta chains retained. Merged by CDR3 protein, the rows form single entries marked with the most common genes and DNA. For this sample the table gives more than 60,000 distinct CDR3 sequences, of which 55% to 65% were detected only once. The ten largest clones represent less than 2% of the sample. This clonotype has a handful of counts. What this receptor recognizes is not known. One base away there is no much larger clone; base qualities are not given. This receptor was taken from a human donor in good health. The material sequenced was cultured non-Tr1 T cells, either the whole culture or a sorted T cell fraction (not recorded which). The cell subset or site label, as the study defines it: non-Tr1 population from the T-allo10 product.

The base sequence is TGTGCCAGCAGTTTTACAGGAGCCTCTGGAAACACCATATATTTT. Translated, it reads CASSFTGASGNTIYF. The chain employs TRBV12-3 or TRBV12-4 and TRBJ1-3, with TRBD1 perhaps the D gene, on 5 matching bases. The CDR3 starts with the cysteine, ends with the phenylalanine, and has 15 residues. Solely the CDR3 DNA is kept, with 45 bases framed from the first base. The germline ends are 9 bases apart after V is trimmed by 3 bases and J by 0 bases.